This TCR beta chain was obtained from a study of blood T cell repertoires in COVID-19. The protocol was immunoSEQ multiplex PCR, while the TCRdb copy is restricted to in-frame clones and leaves out a portion. This table has 250,000 to 300,000 clones, about 88% appearing once. Germline assignment: CDR1 MNHEY and CDR2 SMNVEV (reference sequence). The CDR3 loop spans 17 amino acids. V shed 6 bases and J 4 bases; nucleotides not matched to a gene: 9. The receptor was derived from a man aged 25-45 years with active or convalescent COVID-19. The rearrangement joins TRBV27 to TRBJ2-3; 14 bases agree with TRBD2. The sequenced sample consisted of peripheral blood. For the CDR3, the DNA is TGTGCCAGCAGAGATCCGGGACTAGCGGGGGATTCAGATACGCAGTATTTT. Translating gives CASRDPGLAGDSDTQYF.